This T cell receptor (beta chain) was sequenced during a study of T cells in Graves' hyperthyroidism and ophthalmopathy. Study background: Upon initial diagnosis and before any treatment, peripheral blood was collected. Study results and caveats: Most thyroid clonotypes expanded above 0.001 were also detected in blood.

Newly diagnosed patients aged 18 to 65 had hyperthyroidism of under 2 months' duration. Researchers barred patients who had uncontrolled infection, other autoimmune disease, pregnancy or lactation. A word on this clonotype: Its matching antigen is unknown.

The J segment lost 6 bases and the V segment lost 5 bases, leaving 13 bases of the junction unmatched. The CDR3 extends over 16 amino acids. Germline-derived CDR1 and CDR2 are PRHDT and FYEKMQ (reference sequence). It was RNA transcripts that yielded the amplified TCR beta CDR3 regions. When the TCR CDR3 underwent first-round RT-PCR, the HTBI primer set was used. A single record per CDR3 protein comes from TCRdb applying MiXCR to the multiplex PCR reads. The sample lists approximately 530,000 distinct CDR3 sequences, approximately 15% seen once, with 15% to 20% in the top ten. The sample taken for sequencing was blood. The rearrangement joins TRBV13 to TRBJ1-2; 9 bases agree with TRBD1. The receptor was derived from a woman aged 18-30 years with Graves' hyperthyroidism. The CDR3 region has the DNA TGTGCCAGCAGCGAGAACCTACAGGGGGCGCGGGATGGCTACACCTTC. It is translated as CASSENLQGARDGYTF. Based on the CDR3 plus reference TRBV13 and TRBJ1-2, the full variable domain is AAGVIQSPRHLIKEKRETATLKCYPIPRHDTVYWYQQGPGQDPQFLISFYEKMQSDKGSIPDRFSAQQFSDYHSELNMSSLELGDSALYFCASSENLQGARDGYTFGSGTRLTVV.